This is a list of T cell receptor beta chains from one sample in a study of cytomegalovirus exposure and HLA in healthy donors. Some clones are missing from TCRdb's copy, which holds only in-frame ones; the method was immunoSEQ multiplex PCR. The sample includes 200,000 to 250,000 clones, approximately 90% of them seen just once. Sequenced material: PBMCs. The receptors shown here come from a woman under 30 in good health and CMV-seronegative. CDR3s leave out the opening cysteine and the closing phenylalanine or tryptophan. Each record gives: D gene, J gene, V gene, CDR3 protein. A D gene is named only where the DNA matches it firmly.

TRBD2	TRBJ2-3	TRBV5-1	ASSLGAGAGDTQY
.	TRBJ2-5	TRBV10-3	AISGVGLRETQY
TRBD1	TRBJ2-1	TRBV11-3	ASTSSGRGPGTNEQF
.	TRBJ1-5	TRBV19	ASSMPARSVRSQPQH
TRBD2	TRBJ2-5	TRBV7-9	SSSFLAGGDQETQY
TRBD1	TRBJ2-5	TRBV27	ASSIGQGGWTQY
.	TRBJ2-7	TRBV29-1	SVGSGSYEQY
.	TRBJ2-7	TRBV11-2	ASSPASYEQY
TRBD2	TRBJ2-1	TRBV6-5	ASSYLAGGHNEQF
TRBD1	TRBJ2-4	TRBV7-2	ASSFDRGTKNIQY
.	TRBJ2-2	TRBV5-1	ASSFGAVPTGELF
TRBD1	TRBJ1-2	TRBV11-2	ASSSRDRGLSYGYT
.	TRBJ1-5	TRBV10-3	AISESNYQPQH
.	TRBJ1-1	TRBV2	ASSDPLNTEAF
.	TRBJ2-2	TRBV7-9	ASSGEFSGGELF
.	TRBJ2-7	TRBV5-4	ASSFGRGGRYEQY
.	TRBJ2-5	TRBV19	ASSVTIQETQY